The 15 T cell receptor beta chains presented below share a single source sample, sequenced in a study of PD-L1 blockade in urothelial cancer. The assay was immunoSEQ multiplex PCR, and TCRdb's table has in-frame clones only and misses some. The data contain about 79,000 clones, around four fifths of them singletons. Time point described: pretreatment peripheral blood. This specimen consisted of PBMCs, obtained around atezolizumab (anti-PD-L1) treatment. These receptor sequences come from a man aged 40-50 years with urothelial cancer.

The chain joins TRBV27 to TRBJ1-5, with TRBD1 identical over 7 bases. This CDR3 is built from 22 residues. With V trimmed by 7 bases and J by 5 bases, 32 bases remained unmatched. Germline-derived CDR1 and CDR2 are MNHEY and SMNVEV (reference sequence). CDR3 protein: CASNSLPLSSSTRTGKDQPQHF. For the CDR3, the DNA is TGTGCCAGCAATAGTTTGCCCCTGTCATCCTCCACACGGACAGGCAAGGATCAGCCCCAGCATTTT.

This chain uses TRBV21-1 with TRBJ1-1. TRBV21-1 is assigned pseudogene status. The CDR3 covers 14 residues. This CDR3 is CASSNRGENTEAFF. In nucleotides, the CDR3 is TGTGCCAGCAGCAACCGGGGAGAAAACACTGAAGCTTTCTTT.

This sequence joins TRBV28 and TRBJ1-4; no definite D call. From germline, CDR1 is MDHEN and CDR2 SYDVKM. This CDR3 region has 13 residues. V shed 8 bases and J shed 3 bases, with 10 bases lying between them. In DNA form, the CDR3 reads TGTGCCAGCCGAGGGTTAGCTAATGAAAAACTGTTTTTT. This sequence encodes CASRGLANEKLFF.

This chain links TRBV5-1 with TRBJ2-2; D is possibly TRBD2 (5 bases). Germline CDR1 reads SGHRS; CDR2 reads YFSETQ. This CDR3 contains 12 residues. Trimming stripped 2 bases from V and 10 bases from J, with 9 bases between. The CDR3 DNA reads TGCGCCAGCAGCTTCGGACGGGAGGAGCTGTTTTTT. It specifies CASSFGREELFF.

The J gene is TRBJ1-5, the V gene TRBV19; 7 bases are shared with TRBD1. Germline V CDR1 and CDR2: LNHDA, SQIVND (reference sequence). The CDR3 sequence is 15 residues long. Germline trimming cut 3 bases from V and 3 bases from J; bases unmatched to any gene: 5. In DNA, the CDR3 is TGTGCCAGTAGTATCGCCAGGGGGAACAATCAGCCCCAGCATTTT. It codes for CASSIARGNNQPQHF. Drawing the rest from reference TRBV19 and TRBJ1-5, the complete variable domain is DGGITQSPKYLFRKEGQNVTLSCEQNLNHDAMYWYRQDPGQGLRLIYYSQIVNDFQKGDIAEGYSVSREKKESFPLTVTSAQKNPTAFYLCASSIARGNNQPQHFGDGTRLSIL.

The CDR3 bases are TGTGCCAGCAGCTCCAGGGCCCACGGGAGGGAGCAGTTCTTC. Amino acids: CASSSRAHGREQFF. The genes are TRBV5-4 and TRBJ2-1; 7 bases fit TRBD2. The CDR3 extends over 14 amino acids. J gave up 10 bases and V 3 bases, and 10 bases lay outside the gene matches. The germline V gene encodes CDR1 SGHNT and CDR2 YYREEE (reference sequence).

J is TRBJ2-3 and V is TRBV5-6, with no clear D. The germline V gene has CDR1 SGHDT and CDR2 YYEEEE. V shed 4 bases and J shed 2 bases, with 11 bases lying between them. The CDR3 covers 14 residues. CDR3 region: CASSPAEITDTQYF. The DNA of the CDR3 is TGTGCCAGCAGCCCGGCGGAGATCACAGATACGCAGTATTTT. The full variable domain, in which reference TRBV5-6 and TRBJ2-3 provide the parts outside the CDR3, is DAGVTQSPTHLIKTRGQQVTLRCSPKSGHDTVSWYQQALGQGPQFIFQYYEEEERQRGNFPDRFSGHQFPNYSSELNVNALLLGDSALYLCASSPAEITDTQYFGPGTRLTVL.

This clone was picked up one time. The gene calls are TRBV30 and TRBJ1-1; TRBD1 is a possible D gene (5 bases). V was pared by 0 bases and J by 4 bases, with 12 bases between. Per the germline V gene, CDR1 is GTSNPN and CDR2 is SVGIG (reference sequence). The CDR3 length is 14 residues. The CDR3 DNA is TGTGCCTGGAGTGTCGGCGGGGCGGGCACTGAAGCTTTCTTT. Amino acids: CAWSVGGAGTEAFF.

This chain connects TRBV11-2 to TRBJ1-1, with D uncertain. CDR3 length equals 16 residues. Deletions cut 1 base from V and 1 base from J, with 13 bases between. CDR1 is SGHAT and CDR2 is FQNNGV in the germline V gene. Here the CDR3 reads CASSLVGARSNTEAFF. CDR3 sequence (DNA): TGTGCCAGCAGCTTAGTCGGCGCTAGATCGAACACTGAAGCTTTCTTT.

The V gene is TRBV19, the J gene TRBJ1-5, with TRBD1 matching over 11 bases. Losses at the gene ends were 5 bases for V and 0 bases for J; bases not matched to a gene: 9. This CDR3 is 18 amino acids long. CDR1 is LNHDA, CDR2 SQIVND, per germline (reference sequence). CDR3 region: CASSAGTGGRASNQPQHF. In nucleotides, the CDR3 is TGTGCCAGTAGTGCCGGGACAGGGGGTCGAGCTAGCAATCAGCCCCAGCATTTT.

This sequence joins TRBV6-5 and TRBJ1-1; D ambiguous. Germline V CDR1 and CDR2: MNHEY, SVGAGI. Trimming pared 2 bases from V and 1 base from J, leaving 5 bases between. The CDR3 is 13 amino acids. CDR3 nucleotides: TGTGCCAGCAGTTACGCGGAGAACACTGAAGCTTTCTTT. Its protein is CASSYAENTEAFF.

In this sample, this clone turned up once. CDR3 in amino acids: CASTGLAGERDTQYF. In DNA form, the CDR3 reads TGCGCCAGCACAGGACTAGCGGGAGAAAGGGATACGCAGTATTTT. The chain recombines TRBV10-2 with TRBJ2-3, with 13 bases fitting TRBD2. J was trimmed by 6 bases and V by 7 bases; bases with no gene match: 7. The germline V gene has CDR1 WSHSY and CDR2 SAAADI. This CDR3 has 15 residues.

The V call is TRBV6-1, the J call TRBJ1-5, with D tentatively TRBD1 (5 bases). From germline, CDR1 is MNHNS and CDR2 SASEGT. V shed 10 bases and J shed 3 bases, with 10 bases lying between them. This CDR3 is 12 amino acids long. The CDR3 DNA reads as TGTGCCACCCGGGGGTCCAATCAGCCCCAGCATTTT. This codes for CATRGSNQPQHF.

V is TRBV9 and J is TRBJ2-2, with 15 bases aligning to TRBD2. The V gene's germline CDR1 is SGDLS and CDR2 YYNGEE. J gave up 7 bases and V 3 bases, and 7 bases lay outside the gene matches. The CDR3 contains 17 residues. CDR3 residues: CASSGGTSGRIGGELFF. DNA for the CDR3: TGTGCCAGCAGCGGAGGGACTAGCGGGAGGATAGGCGGGGAGCTGTTTTTT.

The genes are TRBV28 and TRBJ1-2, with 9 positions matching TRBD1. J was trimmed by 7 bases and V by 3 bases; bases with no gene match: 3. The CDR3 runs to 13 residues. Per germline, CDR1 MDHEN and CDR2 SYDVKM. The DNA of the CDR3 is TGTGCCAGCAGTTTCGGGACAGGGTCTGGCTACACCTTC. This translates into CASSFGTGSGYTF.